Listed below are T cell receptor beta chains from one sample, sequenced in a study of cytomegalovirus exposure and HLA in healthy donors. Repertoires were generated with immunoSEQ multiplex PCR, while TCRdb's copy carries only in-frame clones and drops some. The sample includes approximately 110,000 clones. Material: PBMCs. The receptors stem from a man under 40 in good health and CMV-seronegative. CDR3s include the opening cysteine and the closing phenylalanine or tryptophan. A D gene is named only where the DNA matches it firmly.

d_call,v_call,j_call,cdr3_nt,cdr3_aa
NA,TRBV19,TRBJ1-2,TGTGCCAGTAGTATAGTTCGAGCTCACCCCGGCTACACCTTC,CASSIVRAHPGYTF
NA,TRBV6-6,TRBJ1-4,TGTGCCAGCAGCCTGACAGGACCGGTTGAAAAACTGTTTTTT,CASSLTGPVEKLFF
TRBD2,TRBV25-1,TRBJ2-1,TGTGCCAGCAGTGACCTAGGACTAGCGGCGCCTTTCTTC,CASSDLGLAAPFF
TRBD1,TRBV2,TRBJ2-2,TGTGCCAGCAGCACTATAATTCAGGGGGTTAACACCGGGGAGCTGTTTTTT,CASSTIIQGVNTGELFF
NA,TRBV5-5,TRBJ2-2,TGTGCCAGCAGCTTGGGACACACAAACACCGGGGAGCTGTTTTTT,CASSLGHTNTGELFF
TRBD2,TRBV2,TRBJ2-7,TGTGCCAGCAGTGTGCGACTAGCGGGGCCCCTCTACGAGCAGTACTTC,CASSVRLAGPLYEQYF
NA,TRBV27,TRBJ1-1,TGTGCCAGTCTGATGCGGGGGAGCACTGAAGCTTTCTTT,CASLMRGSTEAFF
NA,TRBV18,TRBJ1-5,TGTGCCAGCTCACCGTCCCGGAGCAATCAGCCCCAGCATTTT,CASSPSRSNQPQHF
NA,TRBV29-1,TRBJ2-3,TGCAGCGTTGTCGTTATATCCACGGGGTATTTT,CSVVVISTGYF
NA,TRBV7-2,TRBJ1-1,TGTGCCAGCAGCTTAGGAGAAGAGGCTAATGAAGCTTTCTTT,CASSLGEEANEAFF
TRBD1,TRBV18,TRBJ2-3,TGTGCCAGCTCTGAGGGCTTACAGGGGGCGGAAGATACGCAGTATTTT,CASSEGLQGAEDTQYF
TRBD1,TRBV5-1,TRBJ1-1,TGCGCCAGCAGCCCGCTCGGACAGGGCTCATCGGCTTTCTTT,CASSPLGQGSSAFF
NA,TRBV10-3,TRBJ2-2,TGTGCCATCAGTGCCGGCATACAGTCCACCGGGGAGCTGTTTTTT,CAISAGIQSTGELFF
TRBD1,TRBV6-1,TRBJ2-7,TGTGCCAGCAGTGACAGGGGGTCTTCCTACGAGCAGTACTTC,CASSDRGSSYEQYF
NA,TRBV5-6,TRBJ2-3,TGTGCCAGCAGCTTGGGTGTTATGGGCTCTAGCACAGATACGCAGTATTTT,CASSLGVMGSSTDTQYF
NA,TRBV4-2,TRBJ2-1,TGTGCCAGCAGCCAAGACAGGGGGCGGCTAGCGGCGGTCTTC,CASSQDRGRLAAVF
NA,TRBV7-2,TRBJ1-1,TGTGCCAGCAGCTTAGCTACAGGGATAGTTGAAGCTTTCTTT,CASSLATGIVEAFF
NA,TRBV19,TRBJ1-5,TGTGCCAGTACCCAGGGCCCGAACAATCAGCCCCAGCATTTT,CASTQGPNNQPQHF
TRBD1,TRBV19,TRBJ1-1,TGTGCCAGTAACGGACAGGGGGGAAAGAACACTGAAGCTTTCTTT,CASNGQGGKNTEAFF
NA,TRBV6-6,TRBJ2-7,TGTGCCAGCACCTCAGTTAGAGGGTGGGGCTACGAGCAGTACTTC,CASTSVRGWGYEQYF
NA,TRBV6-1,TRBJ2-7,TGTGCCAGCACCCCCCAGCGGGCGGCGTACTACGAGCAGTACTTC,CASTPQRAAYYEQYF
NA,TRBV11-3,TRBJ2-1,TGTGCCAGCAGCTTGGGGGGAGCCTACTACAATGAGCAGTTCTTC,CASSLGGAYYNEQFF
NA,TRBV7-2,TRBJ2-7,TGTGCCAGCAGCTTGGCCAGGGGCAGATACGAGCAGTACTTC,CASSLARGRYEQYF
TRBD1,TRBV11-2,TRBJ2-7,TGTGCCAGCAGCCCCCGACAGGGCCCGAGGTCCTACGAGCAGTACTTC,CASSPRQGPRSYEQYF
TRBD2,TRBV29-1,TRBJ2-3,TGTAGCGTTTTAAAGCGGGAGAGGACGCAGTATTTT,CSVLKRERTQYF
NA,TRBV7-8,TRBJ2-2,TGTGCCAGCAGCTTGAAGGAGCAGCTGTTTTTT,CASSLKEQLFF
TRBD2,TRBV28,TRBJ2-1,TGTGCCAGCAGTCCCCGACTAGCGGGAGGGTCGAGCTCCTACAATGAGCAGTTCTTC,CASSPRLAGGSSSYNEQFF
NA,TRBV30,TRBJ2-1,TGTGCCTGTGGAGGCTCCTACAATGAGCAGTTCTTC,CACGGSYNEQFF
TRBD1,TRBV2,TRBJ2-7,TGTGCCAGGGCCGGGACAGGATCAGACGAGCAGTACTTC,CARAGTGSDEQYF
NA,TRBV30,TRBJ2-7,TGTGCCTGGAGTGTACAAGGCGGCTACGAGCAGTACTTC,CAWSVQGGYEQYF
NA,TRBV28,TRBJ2-1,TGTGCCAGCCTACCCCGTATGAGTTACAATGAGCAGTTCTTC,CASLPRMSYNEQFF
NA,TRBV7-7,TRBJ2-1,TGTGCTAGCAGCCCAGGGAAGGATTCCAATGAGCAGTTCTTC,CASSPGKDSNEQFF